The 25 T cell receptor beta chains listed next were all sequenced from one sample in a study of metastatic and nonmetastatic thyroid tumors. TCRdb redid the clone calls on the PCR reads using MiXCR. The table has some 60,000 clones, 25% to 35% seen once. Nobody among the patients had been given any treatment before thyroid surgery. The sequenced sample consisted of blood. The receptor source for this set is a female donor with papillary thyroid cancer or a benign thyroid nodule (not recorded which). Some clones in this sample may be carry-over from other donors' samples.

This clone was detected ten times or more. The V gene is TRBV6-2 or TRBV6-3, the J gene TRBJ1-5; D might be TRBD1 (5 bases). CDR3 length: 16 amino acids. CDR1 MNHEY and CDR2 SVGEGT come from the germline V gene. Trimming shortened V by 5 bases and J by 2 bases, and 16 bases separated the two germline ends. The CDR3 region has the DNA TGTGCCAGCAGTAACCCGGGGGGGGTAGGCAATCAGCCCCAGCATTTT. Residues: CASSNPGGVGNQPQHF.

This rearrangement joins TRBV11-2 to TRBJ2-2; tentative D call: TRBD1 (5 bases). Per the germline V gene, CDR1 is SGHAT and CDR2 is FQNNGV. The CDR3 totals 17 residues. Trimming took 1 base from V and 3 from J, leaving 15 bases between them. The CDR3 is CASSLGWGSDHTGELFF. The DNA for the CDR3 is TGTGCCAGCAGCTTAGGTTGGGGCAGCGACCACACCGGGGAGCTGTTTTTT.

The gene calls are TRBV20-1 and TRBJ2-1; D is unclear. Trimming cost V 5 bases and J 7 bases, with 9 bases left between them. The CDR3 is 11 amino acids. Germline V CDR1 and CDR2: DFQATT, SNEGSKA (reference sequence). CDR3 in amino acids: CSAPDHNEQFF. The CDR3 DNA sequence: TGCAGTGCTCCAGACCATAATGAGCAGTTCTTC.

This clone was detected a few times. A junction end diverges from the germline sequence, so it may reflect a read error. Other nucleotide sequences from this sample produce the same CDR3. CDR3 nucleotides: TGTGCTAGCAGCCTACGACCTACTGAAGCTTTCTTT. Encoded protein: CASSLRPTEAFF. This chain joins TRBV7-9 and TRBJ1-1; D is undetermined. CDR1 and CDR2 (germline): SEHNR, FQNEAQ (reference sequence). The CDR3 spans 12 residues.

This chain links TRBV7-2 with TRBJ1-2; D unresolved. Between the trimmed V and J ends, which lost 2 bases and 8 bases, there was a span of 12 bases. CDR1 and CDR2 from the germline V gene are SGHTA and FQGNSA. The CDR3 extends over 13 amino acids. The CDR3 is CASSLFVVAGYTF. Here the CDR3 DNA reads TGTGCCAGCAGCTTATTTGTTGTGGCCGGCTACACCTTC.

The gene calls are TRBV24-1 and TRBJ2-7; perhaps TRBD1 as D (6 bases). The CDR3 loop spans 13 amino acids. Trimming cost V 3 bases and J 7 bases, with 12 bases left between them. Germline loops: CDR1 KGHDR, CDR2 SFDVKD. The CDR3, as DNA: TGTGCCACCAGTGATCCCTTCACAGGGGAGCAGTACTTC. As protein: CATSDPFTGEQYF.

The chain has TRBV30 and TRBJ2-3; D not resolved. In germline, CDR1 is GTSNPN, CDR2 SVGIG (reference sequence). The CDR3 has 11 residues. Deletions cut 5 bases from V and 9 bases from J, with 12 bases between. CDR3 region: CAWEDIQTQYF. CDR3 sequence (DNA): TGTGCCTGGGAAGACATCCAGACGCAGTATTTT.

This clone was seen more than once but under ten times. The V call is TRBV7-3, the J call TRBJ1-1, with D maybe TRBD1 (5 bases). Germline CDR1 is SGHTA and CDR2 is FQGTGA. V lost 2 bases and J lost 3, with 7 bases in between. This CDR3 has 13 residues. The CDR3: CASSLGTDTEAFF. The CDR3 region has the DNA TGTGCCAGCAGCTTAGGGACGGACACTGAAGCTTTCTTT.

This clone was observed a few times. The gene calls are TRBV6-1 and TRBJ2-6; D is unclear. V was cut by 7 bases and J by 0 bases, with 13 bases left in between. The germline V gene has CDR1 MNHNS and CDR2 SASEGT. The CDR3 is made up of 16 amino acids. The CDR3 DNA follows: TGTGCCAGCACCTTGGAGCCCCCCTCTGGGGCCAACGTCCTGACTTTC. Its translation: CASTLEPPSGANVLTF.

The rearrangement joins TRBV30 to TRBJ2-7; D call uncertain. V gave up 4 bases and J gave up 3 bases, with 13 bases separating them. The CDR3 is made up of 13 amino acids. Germline V CDR1 and CDR2: GTSNPN, SVGIG (reference sequence). This CDR3 reads CAWTTGSGYEQYF. CDR3 nucleotides: TGTGCCTGGACCACCGGCTCGGGCTACGAGCAGTACTTC.

This clone showed up many times. This sequence joins TRBV11-3 and TRBJ2-6; 7 bases line up with TRBD1. Germline CDR1 reads SGHNT; CDR2 reads YENEEA. V lost 1 base, J lost 0 bases, and 9 bases stayed unmatched. The CDR3 covers 19 residues. This chain's CDR3 is CASSLGTGTLSSGANVLTF. The DNA of the CDR3 is TGTGCCAGCAGCTTAGGGACAGGAACTCTAAGCTCTGGGGCCAACGTCCTGACTTTC.

V usage is TRBV7-2 and J usage is TRBJ2-5; tentative D call: TRBD2 (6 bases). Trimming shortened V by 6 bases and J by 5 bases, and 13 bases separated the two germline ends. The CDR3 length is 13 residues. Germline values: CDR1 SGHTA, CDR2 FQGNSA. CDR3 coding DNA: TGTGCCAGCAGACGAGCGGGCGGGGAGACCCAGTACTTC. Translation: CASRRAGGETQYF. The full variable domain, rest sourced from reference TRBV7-2 and TRBJ2-5, is GAGVSQSPSNKVTEKGKDVELRCDPISGHTALYWYRQSLGQGLEFLIYFQGNSAPDKSGLPSDRFSAERTGGSVSTLTIQRTQQEDSAVYLCASRRAGGETQYFGPGTRLLVL.

V gene TRBV9 combines with J gene TRBJ1-3, with D possibly matching TRBD1 (6 bases). The CDR3 contains 16 residues. The V end lost 4 bases, the J end lost 0 bases, and 14 bases lay between the germline ends. Germline-derived CDR1 and CDR2 are SGDLS and YYNGEE. Here the CDR3 reads CASSPEGGGSGNTIYF. CDR3 DNA: TGTGCCAGCAGCCCGGAGGGGGGGGGCTCTGGAAACACCATATATTTT.

This clone showed up just a few times. CDR3 region: CASRPIGVISQPQHF. In DNA, the CDR3 is TGTGCCAGCAGACCAATTGGGGTTATTAGCCAGCCCCAGCATTTT. The chain employs TRBV2 and TRBJ1-5; D is uncertain. CDR1 is SNHLY, CDR2 FYNNEI, per germline. Trimming cost V 6 bases and J 7 bases, with 19 bases left between them. This CDR3 region has 15 residues.

This sequence joins TRBV27 and TRBJ2-7; D gene unclear. This CDR3 spans 12 amino acids. Trimming left V 4 bases short and J 3 bases short, with 7 bases between. CDR1 and CDR2 from the germline V gene are MNHEY and SMNVEV (reference sequence). CDR3 region: CASSSNNYEQYF. DNA for the CDR3: TGTGCCAGCAGTTCGAACAACTACGAGCAGTACTTC.

This clone was counted between two and nine times. The chain links TRBV5-6 to TRBJ2-5, with TRBD2 matching over 9 bases. The CDR3 is 14 amino acids. The V segment lost 9 bases and the J segment 5 bases; nucleotides outside the gene matches: 11. Germline CDR1 and CDR2: SGHDT and YYEEEE. Here the CDR3 DNA reads TGTGCCACCTTTAGCGGGAGAAGGGCGGAGACCCAGTACTTC. This encodes CATFSGRRAETQYF. The full variable domain, completed using reference TRBV5-6 and TRBJ2-5, is DAGVTQSPTHLIKTRGQQVTLRCSPKSGHDTVSWYQQALGQGPQFIFQYYEEEERQRGNFPDRFSGHQFPNYSSELNVNALLLGDSALYLCATFSGRRAETQYFGPGTRLLVL.

This clone was detected only a few times. The V and J genes are TRBV10-1 and TRBJ2-6; no definite D call. The CDR3 extends over 13 amino acids. The V and J ends lost 11 bases and 0 bases respectively, with 8 bases between them. Germline CDR1 is WNHNN and CDR2 is SYGVQD (reference sequence). CDR3 DNA: TGCGCCGTCCCCCGCTCTGGGGCCAACGTCCTGACTTTC. Residues: CAVPRSGANVLTF.

The chain carries TRBV2 and TRBJ2-7; the D is unclear. V dropped 4 bases and J dropped 3 bases, with 13 bases sitting between them. The CDR3 has 14 amino acids. Germline V gene sequence: CDR1 SNHLY, CDR2 FYNNEI. CDR3 protein: CASSAPRMGYEQYF. In DNA form, the CDR3 reads TGTGCCAGCAGTGCGCCCAGAATGGGCTACGAGCAGTACTTC.

This clone was seen many times. One end of the junction fails to match germline, which may point to a read error. Additional DNA sequences in this sample encode the identical CDR3. The rearrangement links TRBV11-1 to TRBJ1-5; TRBD1 aligns across 7 bases. Germline V gives CDR1 SGHAT, CDR2 FQDESV (reference sequence). This CDR3 is built from 16 residues. CDR3 in DNA: TGTGCCAGCAGCCTTAGTGGGACAGCCCTCTATCAGCCCCAGCACTTT. It yields the protein CASSLSGTALYQPQHF.

This clone ranks as medium-sized (0.01 to 0.1%). The rearrangement joins TRBV19 to TRBJ1-2; TRBD1 matches at 7 bases. This CDR3 comprises 13 residues. CDR1 and CDR2 from the germline V gene are LNHDA and SQIVND (reference sequence). V was clipped by 5 bases and J by 6 bases; unmatched bases: 6. CDR3 in amino acids: CASSLNRGDGYTF. As DNA, the CDR3 is TGTGCCAGTAGTTTAAACAGGGGAGATGGCTACACCTTC.

A note on this clone: A much larger clone is a single base away; this may be a read error. The rearrangement joins TRBV6-1 to TRBJ2-3, with 7 bases matching TRBD1. CDR1 is MNHNS, CDR2 SASEGT, per germline. The CDR3 has 15 amino acids. CDR3 DNA sequence: TGTGCCAGCAGTCAGCCGGGACAGCCCACAGGTACGCAGTATTTT. It is translated as CASSQPGQPTGTQYF.

V gene TRBV7-6 combines with J gene TRBJ2-1; 10 nucleotides align to TRBD2. CDR1 is SGHVS and CDR2 is FNYEAQ in the germline V gene. V was clipped by 5 bases and J by 5 bases; unmatched bases: 6. The CDR3 consists of 15 residues. Here the CDR3 reads CASSDWTSGNNEQFF. The CDR3 DNA is TGTGCCAGCAGCGATTGGACTAGCGGCAACAATGAGCAGTTCTTC.

V usage is TRBV11-2 and J usage is TRBJ2-3; 11 bases match TRBD2. Germline V gene sequence: CDR1 SGHAT, CDR2 FQNNGV. Germline trimming cut 5 bases from V and 0 bases from J; bases unmatched to any gene: 10. The CDR3 spans 18 residues. Written as DNA, the CDR3 is TGTGCCAGCAGCGCTGCCGGGACTAGCGGTCTTAGCACAGATACGCAGTATTTT. This sequence encodes CASSAAGTSGLSTDTQYF. The whole variable domain, filled in from reference TRBV11-2 and TRBJ2-3, reads EAGVAQSPRYKIIEKRQSVAFWCNPISGHATLYWYQQILGQGPKLLIQFQNNGVVDDSQLPKDRFSAERLKGVDSTLKIQPAKLEDSAVYLCASSAAGTSGLSTDTQYFGPGTRLTVL.

This clone was found a few times. This chain links TRBV6-2 or TRBV6-3 with TRBJ1-5; weak D call: TRBD1 (5 bases). The germline V and J ends were trimmed by 0 bases and 0 bases, with 9 bases remaining between them. Per the germline V gene, CDR1 is MNHEY and CDR2 is SVGEGT. CDR3 length: 16 amino acids. The CDR3 DNA reads as TGTGCCAGCAGTTACTCGGGACCGGGTAGCAATCAGCCCCAGCATTTT. Translation gives CASSYSGPGSNQPQHF.

The chain joins TRBV4-2 to TRBJ1-2, with TRBD1 as a possible D gene (6 bases). Germline V gives CDR1 LGHNA, CDR2 YNFKEQ. V was clipped by 4 bases and J by 5 bases, with 17 bases between them. The CDR3 runs 15 residues. CDR3 amino acids: CASSPLETGPYGYTF. The CDR3 coding sequence is TGTGCCAGCAGCCCCCTTGAGACAGGTCCTTATGGCTACACCTTC.